Described below is a single T cell receptor (beta chain) sequence and its context. Original analysis: Amplifying reference gene primers gave estimates of nucleated cell counts. Sequencing used immunoSEQ multiplex PCR; TCRdb keeps in-frame clones, though not all of them. V and J calls and clone size follow that table, whereas D and trimming were derived from the DNA. The sample holds over 300,000 clones, 65% to 85% seen once. The entry originates in a study of blood T cell repertoires in COVID-19. Study summary: Acute and convalescent COVID-19 specimens originated in the United States, Italy and Spain.

Germline-derived CDR1 and CDR2 are SGDLS and YYNGEE. The CDR3 extends over 16 amino acids. The V end lost 0 bases, the J end lost 3 bases, and 14 bases lay between the germline ends. Sequencing was carried out using peripheral blood. The genes are TRBV9 and TRBJ2-3; D is possibly TRBD1 (6 bases). This sequence originates from a woman aged 45-65 years with acute or convalescent COVID-19. The CDR3, as DNA: TGTGCCAGCAGCGTAGGCTTGGGGGCGATGACAGATACGCAGTATTTT. It encodes CASSVGLGAMTDTQYF.